The rows below give T cell receptor beta chains drawn from one sample of a study of cytomegalovirus exposure and HLA in healthy donors. Using immunoSEQ multiplex PCR, the repertoire was profiled, and TCRdb retains in-frame clones only, with some absent. In the table there are around 150,000 clones, approximately 10% of which are singletons. Sequenced input: PBMCs. The receptors were gathered from a woman in her 40s in good health and CMV-seropositive. Each CDR3 is given with its conserved first and last residue. The D gene is left open where the match is weak.

V	J	D	CDR3
TRBV6-6	TRBJ1-4	TRBD1	CASRSGQGNEKLFF
TRBV2	TRBJ1-3	TRBD1	CASQGGFDAGNTIYF
TRBV5-6	TRBJ1-2	NA	CASSRDTTYVYTF
TRBV5-4	TRBJ1-2	TRBD1	CASSFAGGNYGYTF
TRBV19	TRBJ2-2	TRBD1	CASRDRGTGELFF
TRBV5-1	TRBJ2-7	NA	CASSWRGPPYEQYF
TRBV6-1	TRBJ1-2	TRBD1	CATRDRGFTNYGHTF
TRBV5-1	TRBJ2-3	NA	CASSLAIRHQGADTQYF
TRBV6-1	TRBJ2-7	NA	CASSEAGGVYYEQYF
TRBV19	TRBJ1-1	TRBD1	CASSIAGGGTEAFF
TRBV19	TRBJ2-2	NA	CASSIQGDGELFF
TRBV11-3	TRBJ2-5	TRBD1	CASSFRQGAYFGETQYF
TRBV5-6	TRBJ2-2	TRBD2	CASRRLAGTLAGELFF
TRBV9	TRBJ1-1	TRBD1	CASSASGQGKGTEAFF
TRBV7-6	TRBJ1-1	TRBD1	CASSSGQANTEAFF
TRBV2	TRBJ2-3	TRBD2	CATAPGGRGGTDTQYF
TRBV27	TRBJ1-2	TRBD1	CASSFQTGIGYTF
TRBV5-1	TRBJ2-5	NA	CASSSRQLGETQYF
TRBV5-1	TRBJ1-1	TRBD1	CASSRTGGTGEAFF
TRBV5-4	TRBJ2-7	TRBD2	CASKLAGAYEQYF
TRBV5-8	TRBJ1-2	NA	CASSLLSAGVDYGYTF
TRBV5-1	TRBJ2-5	TRBD2	CASKASGGGETQYF
TRBV4-1	TRBJ2-7	TRBD1	CASSQGQGAYEGYEQYF
TRBV5-5	TRBJ2-3	NA	CASSQVHTDTQYF
TRBV5-1	TRBJ1-1	NA	CASSSGLANTEAFF
TRBV15	TRBJ1-5	NA	CATSRGTGLGYSNQPQHF
TRBV5-5	TRBJ1-4	NA	CASSLGLQNEKLFF
TRBV5-1	TRBJ2-3	NA	CASTGPTSTDTQYF
TRBV7-6	TRBJ1-3	NA	CASSLSPMAGGNTIYF
TRBV5-1	TRBJ2-7	TRBD2	CASILRDKTSGGFSYEQYF
TRBV29-1	TRBJ2-3	TRBD1	CSVEDEGQGTDTQYF
TRBV19	TRBJ1-6	TRBD1	CASSIGTGSHNSPLHF
TRBV4-2	TRBJ1-2	NA	CASSPSGDGYTF
TRBV9	TRBJ2-1	TRBD2	CASSVGAGGYNEQFF
TRBV5-5	TRBJ1-2	NA	CASSFEVFGGYTF
TRBV7-2	TRBJ2-7	TRBD1	CASRYRTGESEQYF
TRBV5-1	TRBJ2-5	TRBD1	CASWQGVTGETQYF
TRBV9	TRBJ2-5	NA	CASSVRSDGETQYF
TRBV27	TRBJ1-5	NA	CASSLLPGQPQHF
TRBV12-2	TRBJ1-2	NA	CASRLRDRGPHGYTF
TRBV5-4	TRBJ2-7	NA	CASSFFRDTSEQYF
TRBV6-4	TRBJ1-2	NA	CASSYPGQSGDYGYTF
TRBV5-6	TRBJ2-7	TRBD1	CASSLGQGLGEQYF
TRBV5-6	TRBJ2-1	NA	CASSLLYGGFYNEQFF
TRBV15	TRBJ1-5	TRBD1	CATSRGGRTGGGQPQHF
TRBV2	TRBJ1-4	TRBD1	CASRDEDRDFREKLFF
TRBV15	TRBJ1-1	TRBD1	CATSKKQGTSEAFF
TRBV4-3	TRBJ1-6	TRBD1	CASSQGQGDSPLHF
TRBV10-2	TRBJ1-1	NA	CASWAGFITEAFF
TRBV11-2	TRBJ2-1	TRBD2	CASSSLAGAFNEQFF
TRBV19	TRBJ2-4	TRBD1	CASSIDPGQGRNIQYF
TRBV2	TRBJ1-1	NA	CASSGGGGIGAFF